This T cell receptor beta chain stems from a study of OX40 agonist ivuxolimab in advanced cancers. Sequenced by immunoSEQ multiplex PCR; TCRdb stores in-frame clones only, minus some. The sample gives 35,000 to 40,000 clones, 80% to 90% of which show up once; about 43% is in the top ten. The germline V gene encodes CDR1 LGHNT and CDR2 FRNRAP. V lost 3 bases to trimming and J lost 9 bases, with 12 bases between them. The CDR3 is 13 amino acids. The sequencing here drew on CD4+ or CD8+ T cells sorted from blood, taken in a trial of the OX40 agonist ivuxolimab. V and J are TRBV12-5 and TRBJ2-1, with D tentatively TRBD2 (6 bases). The source is an adult with an advanced solid tumor such as melanoma, head and neck, liver or kidney cancer. The DNA of the CDR3 is TGTGCTAGTGGTTTCGGGGGAAGGGTTGAGCAGTTCTTC. Translating gives CASGFGGRVEQFF.